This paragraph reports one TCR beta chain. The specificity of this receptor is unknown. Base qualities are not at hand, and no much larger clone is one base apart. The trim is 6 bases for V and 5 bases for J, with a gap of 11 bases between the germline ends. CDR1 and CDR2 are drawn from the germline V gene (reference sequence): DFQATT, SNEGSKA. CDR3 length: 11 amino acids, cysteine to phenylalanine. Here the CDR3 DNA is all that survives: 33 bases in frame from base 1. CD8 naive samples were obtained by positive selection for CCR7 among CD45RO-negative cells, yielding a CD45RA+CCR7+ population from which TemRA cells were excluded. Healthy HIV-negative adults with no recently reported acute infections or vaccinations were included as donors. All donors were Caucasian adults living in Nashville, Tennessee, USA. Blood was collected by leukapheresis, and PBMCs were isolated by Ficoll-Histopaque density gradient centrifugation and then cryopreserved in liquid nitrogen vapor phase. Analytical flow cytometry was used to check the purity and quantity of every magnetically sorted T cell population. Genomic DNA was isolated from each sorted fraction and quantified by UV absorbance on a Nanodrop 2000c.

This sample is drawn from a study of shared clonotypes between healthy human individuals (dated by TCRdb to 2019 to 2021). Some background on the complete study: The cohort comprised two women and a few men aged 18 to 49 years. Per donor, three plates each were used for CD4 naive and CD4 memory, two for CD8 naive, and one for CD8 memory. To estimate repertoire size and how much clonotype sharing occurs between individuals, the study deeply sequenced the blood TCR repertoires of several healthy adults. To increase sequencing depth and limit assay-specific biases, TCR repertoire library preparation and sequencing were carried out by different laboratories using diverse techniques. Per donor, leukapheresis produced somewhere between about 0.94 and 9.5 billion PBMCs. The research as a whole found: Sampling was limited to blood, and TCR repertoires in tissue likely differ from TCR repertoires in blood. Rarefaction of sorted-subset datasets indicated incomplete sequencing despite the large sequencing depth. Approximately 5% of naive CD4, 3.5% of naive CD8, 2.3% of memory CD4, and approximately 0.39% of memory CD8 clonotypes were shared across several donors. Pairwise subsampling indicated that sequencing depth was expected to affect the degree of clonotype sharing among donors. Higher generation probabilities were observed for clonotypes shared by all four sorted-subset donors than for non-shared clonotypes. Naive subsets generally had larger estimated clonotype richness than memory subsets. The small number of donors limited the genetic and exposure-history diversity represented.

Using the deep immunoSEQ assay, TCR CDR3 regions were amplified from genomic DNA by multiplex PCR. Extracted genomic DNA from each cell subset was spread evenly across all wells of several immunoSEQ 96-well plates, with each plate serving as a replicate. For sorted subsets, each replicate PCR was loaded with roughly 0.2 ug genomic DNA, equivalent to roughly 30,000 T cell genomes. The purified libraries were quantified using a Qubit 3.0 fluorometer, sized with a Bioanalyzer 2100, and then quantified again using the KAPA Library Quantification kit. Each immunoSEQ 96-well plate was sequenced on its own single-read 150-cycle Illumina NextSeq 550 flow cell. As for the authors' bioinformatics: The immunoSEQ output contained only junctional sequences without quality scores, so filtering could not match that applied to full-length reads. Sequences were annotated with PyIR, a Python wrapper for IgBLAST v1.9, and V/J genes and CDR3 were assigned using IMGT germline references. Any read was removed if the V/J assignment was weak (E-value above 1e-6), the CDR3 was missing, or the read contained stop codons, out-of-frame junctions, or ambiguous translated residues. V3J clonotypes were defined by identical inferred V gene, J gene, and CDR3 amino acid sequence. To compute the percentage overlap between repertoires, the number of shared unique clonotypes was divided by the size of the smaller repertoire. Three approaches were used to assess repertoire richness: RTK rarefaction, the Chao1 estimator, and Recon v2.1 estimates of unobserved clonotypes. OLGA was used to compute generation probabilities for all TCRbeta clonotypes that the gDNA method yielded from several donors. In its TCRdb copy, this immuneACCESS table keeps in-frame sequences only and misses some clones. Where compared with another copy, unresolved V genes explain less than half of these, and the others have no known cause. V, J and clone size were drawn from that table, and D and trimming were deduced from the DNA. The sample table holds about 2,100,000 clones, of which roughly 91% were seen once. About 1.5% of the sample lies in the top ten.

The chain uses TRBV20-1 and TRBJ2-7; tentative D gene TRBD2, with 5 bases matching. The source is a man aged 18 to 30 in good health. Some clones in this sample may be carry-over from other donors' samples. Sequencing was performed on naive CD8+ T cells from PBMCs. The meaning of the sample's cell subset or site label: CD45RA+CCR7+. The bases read TGCAGTGCCGTTACTAGGAACGAGCAGTACTTC. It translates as CSAVTRNEQYF.